This T cell receptor (beta chain) was profiled in a study of T cells after yellow fever vaccination. For the study at large: The fractions with low cell numbers were processed using SMART-Seq v4 Ultra Low Input. Regarding the study as a whole: CD4 and CD8 compartments shared a small share of clonotypes, likely from convergent recombination. Most primary-vaccination clones reappeared after the booster (96% CD4, 88% CD8). The secondary response peaked faster, at day 5 versus 15, but was weaker.

This clonotype was recorded at least ten times. Its antigen remains unidentified. The CDR3 has 15 residues. From germline, CDR1 is KGHDR and CDR2 SFDVKD. Trimming took 2 bases from V and 1 from J, leaving 11 bases between them. TCRdb re-analysed the 5' RACE reads in MiXCR, keeping a single row per CDR3 protein. The sample shows around 50,000 distinct CDR3 sequences, 7.4% of them seen only once. The V and J genes are TRBV24-1 and TRBJ2-7, with D perhaps assigned TRBD1 or TRBD2 (6 bases each). The specimen was CD8+ T cells sorted from PBMCs, collected around 16 days after the first yellow fever vaccination. The clonotype comes from a man aged 18-30 years who received the YFV17D yellow fever vaccine. DNA for the CDR3: TGTGCCACCAGTGATTCCACAGGGAGGTCCTACGAGCAGTACTTC. This sequence encodes CATSDSTGRSYEQYF.